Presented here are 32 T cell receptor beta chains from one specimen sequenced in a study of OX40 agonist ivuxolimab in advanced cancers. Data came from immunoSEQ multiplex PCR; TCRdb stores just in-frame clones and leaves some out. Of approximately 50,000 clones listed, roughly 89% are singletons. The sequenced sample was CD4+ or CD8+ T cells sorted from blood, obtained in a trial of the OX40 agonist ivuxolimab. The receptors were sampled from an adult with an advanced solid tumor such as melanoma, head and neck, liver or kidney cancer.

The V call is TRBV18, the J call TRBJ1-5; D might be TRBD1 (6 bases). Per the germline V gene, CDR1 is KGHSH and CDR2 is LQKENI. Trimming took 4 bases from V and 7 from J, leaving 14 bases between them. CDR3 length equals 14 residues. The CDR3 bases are TGTGCCAGCTCACTACGACAGGATGGCCAGCCCCAGCATTTT. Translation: CASSLRQDGQPQHF.

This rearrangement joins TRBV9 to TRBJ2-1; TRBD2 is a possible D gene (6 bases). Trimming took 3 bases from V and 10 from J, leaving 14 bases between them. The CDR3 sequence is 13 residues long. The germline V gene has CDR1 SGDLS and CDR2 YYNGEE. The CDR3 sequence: CASSARDWGEQFF. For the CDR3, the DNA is TGTGCCAGCAGCGCCAGGGACTGGGGGGAGCAGTTCTTC.

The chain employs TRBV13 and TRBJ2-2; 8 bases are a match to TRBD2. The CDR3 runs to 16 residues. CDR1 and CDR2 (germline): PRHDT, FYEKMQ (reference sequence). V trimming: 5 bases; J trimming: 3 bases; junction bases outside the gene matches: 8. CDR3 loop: CASSPEAGDYTGELFF. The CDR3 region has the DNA TGTGCCAGCAGCCCTGAAGCGGGAGACTACACCGGGGAGCTGTTTTTT.

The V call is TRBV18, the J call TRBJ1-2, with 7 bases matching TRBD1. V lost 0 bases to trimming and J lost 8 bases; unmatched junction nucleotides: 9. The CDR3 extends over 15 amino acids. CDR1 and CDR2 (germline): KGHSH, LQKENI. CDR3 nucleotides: TGTGCCAGCTCACCACCGGCCTACGACAGGGACGGCTACACCTTC. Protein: CASSPPAYDRDGYTF. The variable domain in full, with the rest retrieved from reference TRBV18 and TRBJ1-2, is NAGVMQNPRHLVRRRGQEARLRCSPMKGHSHVYWYRQLPEEGLKFMVYLQKENIIDESGMPKERFSAEFPKEGPSILRIQQVVRGDSAAYFCASSPPAYDRDGYTFGSGTRLTVV.

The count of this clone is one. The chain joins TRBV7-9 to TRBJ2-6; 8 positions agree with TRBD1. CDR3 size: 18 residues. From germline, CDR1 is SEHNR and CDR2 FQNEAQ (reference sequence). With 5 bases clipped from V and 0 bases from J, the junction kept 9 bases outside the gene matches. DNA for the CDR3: TGTGCCAGCAGCCCCCAGGGGGCCGAAATCTCTGGGGCCAACGTCCTGACTTTC. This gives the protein CASSPQGAEISGANVLTF.

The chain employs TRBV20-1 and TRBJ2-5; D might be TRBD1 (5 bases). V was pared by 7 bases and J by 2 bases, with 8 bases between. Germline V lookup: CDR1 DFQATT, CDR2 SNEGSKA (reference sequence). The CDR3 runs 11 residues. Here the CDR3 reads CSGRAQETQYF. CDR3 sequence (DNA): TGCAGTGGCAGGGCACAAGAGACCCAGTACTTC.

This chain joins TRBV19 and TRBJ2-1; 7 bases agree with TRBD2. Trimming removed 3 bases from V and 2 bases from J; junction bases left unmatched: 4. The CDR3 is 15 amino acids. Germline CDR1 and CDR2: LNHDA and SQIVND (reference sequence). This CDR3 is CASSIRSGTYNEQFF. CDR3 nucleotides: TGTGCCAGTAGTATTAGAAGCGGGACCTACAATGAGCAGTTCTTC.

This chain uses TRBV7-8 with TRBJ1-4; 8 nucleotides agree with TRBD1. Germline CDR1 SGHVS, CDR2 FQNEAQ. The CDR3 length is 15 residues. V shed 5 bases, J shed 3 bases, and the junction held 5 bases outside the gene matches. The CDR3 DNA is TGTGCCAGCAGCCCTCAGGGGGCTTCTAATGAAAAACTGTTTTTT. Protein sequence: CASSPQGASNEKLFF.

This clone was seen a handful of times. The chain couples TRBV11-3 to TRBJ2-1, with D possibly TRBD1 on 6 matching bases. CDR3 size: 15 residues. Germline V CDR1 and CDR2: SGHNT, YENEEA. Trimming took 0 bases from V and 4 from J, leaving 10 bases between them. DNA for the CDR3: TGTGCCAGCAGCTTAGAGGGGGCCCGATACAATGAGCAGTTCTTC. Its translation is CASSLEGARYNEQFF.

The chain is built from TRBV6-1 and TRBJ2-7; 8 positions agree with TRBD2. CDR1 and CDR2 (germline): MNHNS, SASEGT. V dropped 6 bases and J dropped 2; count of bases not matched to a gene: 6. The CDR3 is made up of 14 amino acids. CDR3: CASRRREVPYEQYF. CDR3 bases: TGTGCCAGCAGAAGGCGGGAGGTTCCCTACGAGCAGTACTTC.

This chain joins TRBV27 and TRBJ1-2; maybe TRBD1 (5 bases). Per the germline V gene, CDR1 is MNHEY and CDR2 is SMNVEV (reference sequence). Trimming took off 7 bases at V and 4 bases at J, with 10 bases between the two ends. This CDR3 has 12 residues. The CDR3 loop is CASMGPTYGYTF. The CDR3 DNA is TGTGCCAGCATGGGACCGACCTATGGCTACACCTTC.

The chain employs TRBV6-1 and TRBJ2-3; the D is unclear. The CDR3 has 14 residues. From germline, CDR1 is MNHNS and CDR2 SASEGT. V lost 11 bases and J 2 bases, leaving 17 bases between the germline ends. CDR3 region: CAARPYPYTDTQYF. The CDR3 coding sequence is TGTGCCGCGAGGCCCTACCCCTACACAGATACGCAGTATTTT.

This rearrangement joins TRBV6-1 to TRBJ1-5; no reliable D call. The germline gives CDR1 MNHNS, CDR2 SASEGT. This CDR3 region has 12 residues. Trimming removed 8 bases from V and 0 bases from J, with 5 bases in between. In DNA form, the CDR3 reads TGTGCCAGCTGGGATAGCAATCAGCCCCAGCATTTT. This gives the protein CASWDSNQPQHF.

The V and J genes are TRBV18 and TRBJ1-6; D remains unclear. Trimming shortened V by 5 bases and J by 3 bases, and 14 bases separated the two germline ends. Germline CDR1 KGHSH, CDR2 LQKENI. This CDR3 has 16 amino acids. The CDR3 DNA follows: TGTGCCAGCTCATCCAACGGAGCTAGCTATAATTCACCCCTCCACTTT. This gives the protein CASSSNGASYNSPLHF.

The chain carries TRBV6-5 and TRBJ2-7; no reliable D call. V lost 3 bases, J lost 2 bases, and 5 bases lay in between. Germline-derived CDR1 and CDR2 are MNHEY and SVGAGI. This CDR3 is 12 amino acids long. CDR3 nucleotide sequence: TGTGCCAGCAGTTATTTCGCCTACGAGCAGTACTTC. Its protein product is CASSYFAYEQYF.

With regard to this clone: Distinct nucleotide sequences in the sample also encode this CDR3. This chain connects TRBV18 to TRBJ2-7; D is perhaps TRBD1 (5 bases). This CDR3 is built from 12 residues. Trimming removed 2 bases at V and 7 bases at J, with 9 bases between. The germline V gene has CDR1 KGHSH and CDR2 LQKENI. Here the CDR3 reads CASSPRGGEQYF. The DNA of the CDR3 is TGTGCCAGCTCACCAAGGGGTGGGGAGCAGTACTTC. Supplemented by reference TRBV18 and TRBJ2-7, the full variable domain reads NAGVMQNPRHLVRRRGQEARLRCSPMKGHSHVYWYRQLPEEGLKFMVYLQKENIIDESGMPKERFSAEFPKEGPSILRIQQVVRGDSAAYFCASSPRGGEQYFGPGTRLTVT.

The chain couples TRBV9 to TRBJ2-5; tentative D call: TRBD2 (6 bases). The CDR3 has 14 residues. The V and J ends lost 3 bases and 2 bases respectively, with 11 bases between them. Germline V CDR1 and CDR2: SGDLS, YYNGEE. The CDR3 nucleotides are TGTGCCAGCAGCGACGGGACTCTACAAGAGACCCAGTACTTC. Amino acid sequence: CASSDGTLQETQYF.

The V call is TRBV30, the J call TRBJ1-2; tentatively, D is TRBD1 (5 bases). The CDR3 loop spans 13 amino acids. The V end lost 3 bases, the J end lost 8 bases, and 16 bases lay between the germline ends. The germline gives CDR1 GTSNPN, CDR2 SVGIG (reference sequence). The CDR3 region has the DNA TGTGCCTGGAGAGACAGACCTACGTCCGGCTACACCTTC. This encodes CAWRDRPTSGYTF.

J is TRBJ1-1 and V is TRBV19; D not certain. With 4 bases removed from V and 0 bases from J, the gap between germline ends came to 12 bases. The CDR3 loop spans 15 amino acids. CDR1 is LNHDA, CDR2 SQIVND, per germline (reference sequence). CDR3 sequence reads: CASSRQSSMNTEAFF. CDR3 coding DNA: TGTGCCAGTAGTAGGCAGTCATCCATGAACACTGAAGCTTTCTTT.

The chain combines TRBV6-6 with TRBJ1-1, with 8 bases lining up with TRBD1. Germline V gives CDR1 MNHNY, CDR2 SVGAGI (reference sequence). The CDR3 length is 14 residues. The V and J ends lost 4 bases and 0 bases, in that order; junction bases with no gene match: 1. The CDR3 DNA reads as TGTGCCAGCAGTTTGGGACAGGTGAACACTGAAGCTTTCTTT. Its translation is CASSLGQVNTEAFF.

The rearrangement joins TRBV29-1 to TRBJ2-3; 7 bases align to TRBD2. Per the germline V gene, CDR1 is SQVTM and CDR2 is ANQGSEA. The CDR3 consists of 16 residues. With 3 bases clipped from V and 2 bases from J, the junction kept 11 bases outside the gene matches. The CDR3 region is CSVEGGERGNTDTQYF. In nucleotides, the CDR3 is TGCAGCGTTGAGGGAGGGGAGAGAGGGAACACAGATACGCAGTATTTT.

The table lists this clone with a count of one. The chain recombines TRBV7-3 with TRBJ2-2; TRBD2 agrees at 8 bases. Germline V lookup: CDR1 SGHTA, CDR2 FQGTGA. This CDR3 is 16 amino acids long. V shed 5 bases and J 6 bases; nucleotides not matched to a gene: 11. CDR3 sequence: CASSPFTAGAPGELFF. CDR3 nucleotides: TGTGCCAGCAGCCCTTTTACAGCGGGAGCGCCCGGGGAGCTGTTTTTT. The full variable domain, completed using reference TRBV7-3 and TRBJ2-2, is GAGVSQTPSNKVTEKGKYVELRCDPISGHTALYWYRQSLGQGPEFLIYFQGTGAADDSGLPNDRFFAVRPEGSVSTLKIQRTERGDSAVYLCASSPFTAGAPGELFFGEGSRLTVL.

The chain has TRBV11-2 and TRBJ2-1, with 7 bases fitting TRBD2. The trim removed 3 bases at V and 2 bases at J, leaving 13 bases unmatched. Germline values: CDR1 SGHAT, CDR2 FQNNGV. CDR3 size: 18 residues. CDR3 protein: CASSFSREFVSAYNEQFF. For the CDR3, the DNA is TGTGCCAGCAGCTTTTCGCGGGAGTTTGTATCCGCCTACAATGAGCAGTTCTTC.

The CDR3: CASRKQVLGTDTQYF. Here the CDR3 DNA reads TGTGCCAGCAGGAAACAGGTATTGGGCACAGATACGCAGTATTTT. J is TRBJ2-3 and V is TRBV6-1, with TRBD1 as a possible D gene (5 bases). The germline CDR1 and CDR2 sequences are MNHNS and SASEGT. V lost 6 bases and J lost 1, with 14 bases in between. The CDR3 loop spans 15 amino acids.

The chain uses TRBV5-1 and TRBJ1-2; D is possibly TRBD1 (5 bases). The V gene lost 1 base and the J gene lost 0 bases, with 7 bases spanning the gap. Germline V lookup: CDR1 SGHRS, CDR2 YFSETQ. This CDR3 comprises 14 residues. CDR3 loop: CASSLQGTNYGYTF. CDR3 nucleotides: TGCGCCAGCAGCTTGCAGGGAACTAACTATGGCTACACCTTC.

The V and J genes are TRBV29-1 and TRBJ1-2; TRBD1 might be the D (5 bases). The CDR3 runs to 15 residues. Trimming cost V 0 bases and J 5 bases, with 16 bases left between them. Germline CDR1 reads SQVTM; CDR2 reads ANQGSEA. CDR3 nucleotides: TGCAGCGTTGAAGATAGTGGGACGGAGGGATATGGCTACACCTTC. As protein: CSVEDSGTEGYGYTF.

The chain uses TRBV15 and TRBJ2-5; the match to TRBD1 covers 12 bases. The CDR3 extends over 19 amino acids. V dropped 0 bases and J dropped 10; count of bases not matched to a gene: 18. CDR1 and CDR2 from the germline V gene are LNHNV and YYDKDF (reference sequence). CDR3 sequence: CATSRDLLGTGGSRSDQYF. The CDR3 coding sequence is TGTGCCACCAGCAGAGATCTTCTTGGGACAGGGGGCTCGAGAAGTGACCAGTACTTC.

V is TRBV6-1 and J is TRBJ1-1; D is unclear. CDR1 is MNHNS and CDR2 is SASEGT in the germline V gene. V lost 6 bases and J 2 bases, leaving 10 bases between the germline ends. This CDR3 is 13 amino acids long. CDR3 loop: CASSLEINTEAFF. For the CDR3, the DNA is TGTGCCAGCAGCCTAGAGATTAACACTGAAGCTTTCTTT.

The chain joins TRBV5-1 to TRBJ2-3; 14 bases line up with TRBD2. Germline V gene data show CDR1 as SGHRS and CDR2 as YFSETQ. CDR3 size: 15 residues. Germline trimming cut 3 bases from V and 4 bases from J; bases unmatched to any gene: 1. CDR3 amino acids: CASSWGLAGADTQYF. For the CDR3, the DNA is TGCGCCAGCAGCTGGGGACTAGCGGGAGCAGATACGCAGTATTTT.

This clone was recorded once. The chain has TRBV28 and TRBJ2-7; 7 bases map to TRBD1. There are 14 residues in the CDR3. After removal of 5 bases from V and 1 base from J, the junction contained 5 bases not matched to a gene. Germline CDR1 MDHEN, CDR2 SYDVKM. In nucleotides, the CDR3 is TGTGCCAGCAGTCCCTGGACAGGTTCCTACGAGCAGTACTTC. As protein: CASSPWTGSYEQYF.

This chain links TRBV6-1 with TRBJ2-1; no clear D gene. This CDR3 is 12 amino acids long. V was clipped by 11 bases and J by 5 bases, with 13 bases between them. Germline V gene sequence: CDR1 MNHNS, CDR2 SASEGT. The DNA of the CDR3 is TGTGCCTCAAAAGGACCACACAATGAGCAGTTCTTC. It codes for CASKGPHNEQFF.

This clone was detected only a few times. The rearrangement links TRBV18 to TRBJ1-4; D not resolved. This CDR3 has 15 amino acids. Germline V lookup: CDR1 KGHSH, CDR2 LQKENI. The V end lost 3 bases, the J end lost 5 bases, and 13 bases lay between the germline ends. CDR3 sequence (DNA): TGTGCCAGCTCACCTCGGGCCTCCCAAAATGAAAAACTGTTTTTT. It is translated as CASSPRASQNEKLFF. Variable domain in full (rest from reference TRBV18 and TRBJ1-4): NAGVMQNPRHLVRRRGQEARLRCSPMKGHSHVYWYRQLPEEGLKFMVYLQKENIIDESGMPKERFSAEFPKEGPSILRIQQVVRGDSAAYFCASSPRASQNEKLFFGSGTQLSVL.